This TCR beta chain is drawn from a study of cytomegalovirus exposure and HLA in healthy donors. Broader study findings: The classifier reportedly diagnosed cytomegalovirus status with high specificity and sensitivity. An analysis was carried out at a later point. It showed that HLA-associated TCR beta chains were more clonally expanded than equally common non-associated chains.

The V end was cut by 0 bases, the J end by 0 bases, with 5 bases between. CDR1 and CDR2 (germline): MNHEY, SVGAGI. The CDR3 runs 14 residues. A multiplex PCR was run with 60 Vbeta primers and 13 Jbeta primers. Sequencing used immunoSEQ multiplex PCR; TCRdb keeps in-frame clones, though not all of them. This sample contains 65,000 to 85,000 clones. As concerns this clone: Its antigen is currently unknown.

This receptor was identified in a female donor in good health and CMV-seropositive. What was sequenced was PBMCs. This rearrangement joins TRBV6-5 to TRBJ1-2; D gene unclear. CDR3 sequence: CASSYSRSNYGYTF. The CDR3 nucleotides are TGTGCCAGCAGTTACTCGAGATCTAACTATGGCTACACCTTC.